The sequence of this TCR beta chain was determined in a study of blood T cell repertoires in COVID-19. About the study: Sites in the United States, Italy and Spain provided acute and convalescent COVID-19 samples. PBMCs, B-cell-depleted T cells, or T cells provided the cDNA or gDNA that made up the material.

This CDR3 is built from 10 residues. In germline, CDR1 is DFQATT, CDR2 SNEGSKA (reference sequence). Worth noting for this clone: The junction differs from germline at one of its ends, possibly a read error.

Authors' data handling: Estimated nucleated cell counts came from reference gene primer amplification. Sequencing used immunoSEQ multiplex PCR; TCRdb keeps in-frame clones, though not all of them. V, J and clone size were drawn from that table, and D and trimming were deduced from the DNA. The sample yields 100,000 or so clones, 88% seen once. Sequenced: peripheral blood. The clonotype originates from a woman aged 55-69 years with acute or convalescent COVID-19. V usage is TRBV20-1 and J usage is TRBJ2-4; TRBD1 agrees at 7 bases. The CDR3 nucleotides read TGCAGTGCTAGAGGACAGGGTTGGGACTTC. Its translation: CSARGQGWDF.